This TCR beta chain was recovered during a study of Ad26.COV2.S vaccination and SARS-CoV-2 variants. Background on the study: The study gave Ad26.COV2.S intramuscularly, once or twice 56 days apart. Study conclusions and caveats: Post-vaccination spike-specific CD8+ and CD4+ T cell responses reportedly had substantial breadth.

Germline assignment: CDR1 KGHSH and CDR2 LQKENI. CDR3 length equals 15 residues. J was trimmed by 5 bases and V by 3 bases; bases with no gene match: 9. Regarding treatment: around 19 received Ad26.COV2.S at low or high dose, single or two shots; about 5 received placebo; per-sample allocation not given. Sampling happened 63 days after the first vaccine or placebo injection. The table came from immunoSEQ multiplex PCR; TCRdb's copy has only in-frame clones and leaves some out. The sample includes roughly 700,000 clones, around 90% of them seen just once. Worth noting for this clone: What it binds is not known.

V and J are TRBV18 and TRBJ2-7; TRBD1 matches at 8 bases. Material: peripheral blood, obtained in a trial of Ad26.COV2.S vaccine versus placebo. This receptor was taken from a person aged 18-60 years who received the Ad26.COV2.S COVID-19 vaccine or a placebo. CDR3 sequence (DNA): TGTGCCAGCTCACCCGACAGGGGTCGGGCGGACGAGCAGTACTTC. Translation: CASSPDRGRADEQYF. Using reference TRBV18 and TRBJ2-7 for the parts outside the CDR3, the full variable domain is NAGVMQNPRHLVRRRGQEARLRCSPMKGHSHVYWYRQLPEEGLKFMVYLQKENIIDESGMPKERFSAEFPKEGPSILRIQQVVRGDSAAYFCASSPDRGRADEQYFGPGTRLTVT.